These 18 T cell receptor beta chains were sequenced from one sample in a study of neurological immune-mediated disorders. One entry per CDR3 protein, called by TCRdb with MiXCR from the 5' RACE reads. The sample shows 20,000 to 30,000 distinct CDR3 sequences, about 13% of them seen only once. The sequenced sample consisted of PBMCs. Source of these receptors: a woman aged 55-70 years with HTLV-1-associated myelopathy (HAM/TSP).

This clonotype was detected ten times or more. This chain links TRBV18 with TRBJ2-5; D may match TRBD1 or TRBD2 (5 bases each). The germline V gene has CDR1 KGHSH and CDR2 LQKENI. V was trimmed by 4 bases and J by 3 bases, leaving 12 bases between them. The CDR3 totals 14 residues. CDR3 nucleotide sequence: TGTGCCAGCTCACAGCGGACAAAAGAAGAGACCCAGTACTTC. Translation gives CASSQRTKEETQYF.

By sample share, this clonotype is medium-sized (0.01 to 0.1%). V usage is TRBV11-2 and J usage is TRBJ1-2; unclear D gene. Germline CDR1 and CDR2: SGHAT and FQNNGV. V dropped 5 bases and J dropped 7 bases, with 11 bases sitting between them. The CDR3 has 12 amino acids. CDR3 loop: CASSLQDRGYTF. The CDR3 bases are TGTGCCAGCAGCCTCCAAGACCGTGGCTACACCTTC.

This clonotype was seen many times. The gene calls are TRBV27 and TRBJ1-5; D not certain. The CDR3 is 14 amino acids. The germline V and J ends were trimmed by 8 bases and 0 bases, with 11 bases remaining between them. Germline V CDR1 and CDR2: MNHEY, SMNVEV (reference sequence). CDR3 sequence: CASGRGYSNQPQHF. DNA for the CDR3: TGTGCCAGCGGCCGTGGATATAGCAATCAGCCCCAGCATTTT.

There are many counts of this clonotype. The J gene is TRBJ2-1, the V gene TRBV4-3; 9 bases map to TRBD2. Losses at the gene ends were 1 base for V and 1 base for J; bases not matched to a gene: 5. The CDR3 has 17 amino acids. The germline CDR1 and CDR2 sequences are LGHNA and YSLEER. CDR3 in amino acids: CASSQGRAGGSYNEQFF. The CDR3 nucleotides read TGCGCCAGCAGCCAAGGGCGAGCGGGGGGTTCCTACAATGAGCAGTTCTTC.

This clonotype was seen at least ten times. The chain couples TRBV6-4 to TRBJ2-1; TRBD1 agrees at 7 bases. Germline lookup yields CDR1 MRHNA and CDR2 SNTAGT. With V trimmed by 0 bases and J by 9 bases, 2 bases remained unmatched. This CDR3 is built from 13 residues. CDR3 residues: CASSDSPGGEQFF. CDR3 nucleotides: TGTGCCAGCAGTGACTCACCAGGGGGTGAGCAGTTCTTC.

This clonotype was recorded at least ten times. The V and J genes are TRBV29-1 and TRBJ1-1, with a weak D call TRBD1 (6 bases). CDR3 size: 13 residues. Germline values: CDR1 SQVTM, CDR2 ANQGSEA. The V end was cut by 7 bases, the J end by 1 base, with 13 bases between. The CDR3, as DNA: TGCAGCGCCCGACAGGACTGGAACACTGAAGCTTTCTTT. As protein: CSARQDWNTEAFF.

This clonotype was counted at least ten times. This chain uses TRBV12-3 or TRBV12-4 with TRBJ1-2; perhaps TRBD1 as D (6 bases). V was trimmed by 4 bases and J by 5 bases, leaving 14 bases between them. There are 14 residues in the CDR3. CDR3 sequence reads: CASSSNREWYGYTF. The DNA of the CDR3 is TGTGCCAGCAGTTCGAACAGGGAGTGGTATGGCTACACCTTC.

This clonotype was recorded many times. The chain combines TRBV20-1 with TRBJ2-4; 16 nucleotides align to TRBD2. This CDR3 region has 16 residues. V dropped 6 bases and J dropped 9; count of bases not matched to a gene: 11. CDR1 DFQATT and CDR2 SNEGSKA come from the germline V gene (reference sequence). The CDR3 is CSAAGTSGGASVIQYF. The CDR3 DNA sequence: TGCAGTGCGGCGGGGACTAGCGGGGGGGCTTCGGTCATTCAGTACTTC.

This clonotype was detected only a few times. In DNA form, the CDR3 reads TGTGCCTGGAGCCCGGGACAGGGGGTAACCGGGGAGCTGTTTTTT. Protein sequence: CAWSPGQGVTGELFF. The chain employs TRBV30 and TRBJ2-2, with 11 positions matching TRBD1. The germline V gene has CDR1 GTSNPN and CDR2 SVGIG (reference sequence). The CDR3 totals 15 residues. V lost 3 bases to trimming and J lost 5 bases; unmatched junction nucleotides: 5.

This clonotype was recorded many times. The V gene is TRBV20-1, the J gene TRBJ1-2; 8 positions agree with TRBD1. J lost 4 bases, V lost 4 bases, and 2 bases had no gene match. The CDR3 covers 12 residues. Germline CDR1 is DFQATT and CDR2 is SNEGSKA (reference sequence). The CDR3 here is CSANRGGYGYTF. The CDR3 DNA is TGCAGTGCTAACAGGGGGGGCTATGGCTACACCTTC.

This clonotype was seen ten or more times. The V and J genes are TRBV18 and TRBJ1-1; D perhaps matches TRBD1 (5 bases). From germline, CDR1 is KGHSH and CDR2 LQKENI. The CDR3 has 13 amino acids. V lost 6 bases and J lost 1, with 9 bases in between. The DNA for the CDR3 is TGTGCCAGCTCCCTCGGACAGAACACTGAAGCTTTCTTT. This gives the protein CASSLGQNTEAFF.

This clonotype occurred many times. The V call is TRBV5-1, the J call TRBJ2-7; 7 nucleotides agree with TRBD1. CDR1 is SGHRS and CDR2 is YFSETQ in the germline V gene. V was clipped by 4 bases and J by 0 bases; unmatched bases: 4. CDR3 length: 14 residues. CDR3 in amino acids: CASSHGTVSYEQYF. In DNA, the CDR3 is TGCGCCAGCAGCCACGGGACAGTCTCCTACGAGCAGTACTTC.

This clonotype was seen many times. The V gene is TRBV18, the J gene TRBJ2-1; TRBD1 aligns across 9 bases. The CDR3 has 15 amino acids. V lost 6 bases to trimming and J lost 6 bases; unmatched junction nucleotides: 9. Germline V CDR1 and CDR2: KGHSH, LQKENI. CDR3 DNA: TGTGCCAGCTCCCTGACAGGGGGTAGTGGCAATGAGCAGTTCTTC. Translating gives CASSLTGGSGNEQFF.

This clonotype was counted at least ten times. CDR3 amino acids: CASSLNTRNTIYF. The CDR3 nucleotides are TGTGCCAGCAGTTTAAACACCAGGAACACCATATATTTT. The chain is built from TRBV12-3 or TRBV12-4 and TRBJ1-3; no definite D call. The CDR3 contains 13 residues. Between the trimmed V and J ends, which lost 2 bases and 7 bases, there was a span of 9 bases.

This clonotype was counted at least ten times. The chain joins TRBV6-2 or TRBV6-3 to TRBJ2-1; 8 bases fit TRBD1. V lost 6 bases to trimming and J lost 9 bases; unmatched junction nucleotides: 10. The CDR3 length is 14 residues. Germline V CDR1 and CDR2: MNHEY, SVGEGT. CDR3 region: CASRPGQGLPEQFF. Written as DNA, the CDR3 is TGTGCCAGCAGGCCCGGACAGGGTCTTCCTGAGCAGTTCTTC.

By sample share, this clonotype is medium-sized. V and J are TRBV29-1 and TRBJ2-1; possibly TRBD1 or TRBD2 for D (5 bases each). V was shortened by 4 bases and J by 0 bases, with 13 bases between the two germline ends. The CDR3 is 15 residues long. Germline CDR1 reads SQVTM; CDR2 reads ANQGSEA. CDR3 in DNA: TGCAGCGTTGCTGAGGCAGGGAGCTCCTACAATGAGCAGTTCTTC. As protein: CSVAEAGSSYNEQFF.

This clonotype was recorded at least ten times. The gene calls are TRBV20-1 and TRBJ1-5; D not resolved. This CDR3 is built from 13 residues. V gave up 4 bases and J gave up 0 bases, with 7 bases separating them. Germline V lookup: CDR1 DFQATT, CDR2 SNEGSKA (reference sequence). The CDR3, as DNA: TGCAGTGCTATTCAGGATAGCAATCAGCCCCAGCATTTT. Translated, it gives CSAIQDSNQPQHF.

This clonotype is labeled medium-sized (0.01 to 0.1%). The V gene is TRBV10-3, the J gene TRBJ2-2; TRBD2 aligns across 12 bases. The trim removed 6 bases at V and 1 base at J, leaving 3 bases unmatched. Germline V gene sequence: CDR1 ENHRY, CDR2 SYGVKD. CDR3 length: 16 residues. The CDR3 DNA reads TGTGCCATCAGGGCGGGACTAGCGGGGAACACCGGGGAGCTGTTTTTT. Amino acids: CAIRAGLAGNTGELFF.